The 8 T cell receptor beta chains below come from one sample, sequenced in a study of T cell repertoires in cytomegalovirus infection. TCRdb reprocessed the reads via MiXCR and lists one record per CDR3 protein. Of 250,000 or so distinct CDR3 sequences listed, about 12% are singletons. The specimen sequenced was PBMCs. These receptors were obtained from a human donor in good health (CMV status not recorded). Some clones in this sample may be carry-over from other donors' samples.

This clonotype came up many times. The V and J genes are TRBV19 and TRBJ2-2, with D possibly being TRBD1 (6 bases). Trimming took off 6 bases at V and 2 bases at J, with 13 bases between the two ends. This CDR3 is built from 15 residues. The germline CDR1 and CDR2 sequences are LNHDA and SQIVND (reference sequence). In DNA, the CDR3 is TGTGCCAGTAGAACGGCAGGGGCTAACACCGGGGAGCTGTTTTTT. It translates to CASRTAGANTGELFF.

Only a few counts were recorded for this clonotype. The CDR3 nucleotides are TGTGCCAGCAGAAGGACGGGCTTGAATGAGCAGTTCTTC. Amino acid sequence: CASRRTGLNEQFF. The chain joins TRBV28 to TRBJ2-1, with no clear D. The V and J ends lost 6 bases and 7 bases respectively, with 13 bases between them. Looked up from germline, CDR1 is MDHEN and CDR2 is SYDVKM. The CDR3 sequence is 13 residues long.

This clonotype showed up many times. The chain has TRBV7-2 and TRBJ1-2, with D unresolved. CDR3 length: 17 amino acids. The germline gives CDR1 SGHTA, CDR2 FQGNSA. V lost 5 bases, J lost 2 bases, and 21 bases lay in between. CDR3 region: CASSHPLGSIGNYGYTF. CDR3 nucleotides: TGTGCCAGCAGCCACCCCCTCGGCAGTATCGGGAACTATGGCTACACCTTC. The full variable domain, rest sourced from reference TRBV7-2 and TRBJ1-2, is GAGVSQSPSNKVTEKGKDVELRCDPISGHTALYWYRQSLGQGLEFLIYFQGNSAPDKSGLPSDRFSAERTGGSVSTLTIQRTQQEDSAVYLCASSHPLGSIGNYGYTFGSGTRLTVV.

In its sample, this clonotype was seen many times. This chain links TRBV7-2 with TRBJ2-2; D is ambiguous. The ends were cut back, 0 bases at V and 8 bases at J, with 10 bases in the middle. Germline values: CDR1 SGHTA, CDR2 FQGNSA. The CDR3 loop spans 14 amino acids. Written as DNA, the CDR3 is TGTGCCAGCAGCTTAGCGTGGCCCCGTGGGGAGCTGTTTTTT. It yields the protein CASSLAWPRGELFF.

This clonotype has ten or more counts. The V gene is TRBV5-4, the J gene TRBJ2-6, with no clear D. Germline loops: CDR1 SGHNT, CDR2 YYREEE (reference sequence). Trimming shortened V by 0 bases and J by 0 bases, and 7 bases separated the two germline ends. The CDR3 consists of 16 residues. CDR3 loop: CASSLASGSGANVLTF. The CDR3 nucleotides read TGTGCCAGCAGCTTGGCATCAGGCTCTGGGGCCAACGTCCTGACTTTC.

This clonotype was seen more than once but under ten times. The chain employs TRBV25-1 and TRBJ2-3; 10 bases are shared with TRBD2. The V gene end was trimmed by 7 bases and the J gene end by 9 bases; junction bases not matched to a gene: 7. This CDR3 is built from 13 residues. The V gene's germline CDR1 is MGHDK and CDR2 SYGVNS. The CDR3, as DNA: TGTGCCAGCAAAGCAGCGGGAGGGGGCACGCAGTATTTT. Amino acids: CASKAAGGGTQYF.

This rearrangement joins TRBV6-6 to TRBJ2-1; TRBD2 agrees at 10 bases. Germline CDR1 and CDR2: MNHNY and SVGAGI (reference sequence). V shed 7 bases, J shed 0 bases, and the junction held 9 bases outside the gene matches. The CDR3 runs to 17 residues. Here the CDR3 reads CASMGGTSDYSYNEQFF. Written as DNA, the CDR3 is TGTGCCAGCATGGGGGGGACTAGCGACTACTCCTACAATGAGCAGTTCTTC.

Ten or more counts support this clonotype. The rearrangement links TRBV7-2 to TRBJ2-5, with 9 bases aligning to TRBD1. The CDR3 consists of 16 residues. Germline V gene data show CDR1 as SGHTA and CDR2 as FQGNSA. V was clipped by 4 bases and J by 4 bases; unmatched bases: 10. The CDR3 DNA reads TGTGCCAGCAGCTACCGACCGGGACAGGGAATAGAGACCCAGTACTTC. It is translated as CASSYRPGQGIETQYF.